Following are 27 T cell receptor beta chains from one sample sequenced in a study of T cell responses to AZD1222 COVID-19 vaccine. The table came from immunoSEQ multiplex PCR; TCRdb's copy has only in-frame clones and leaves some out. The table lists 150,000 or so clones, 80% to 95% of them singletons. The material sequenced was peripheral blood, taken 28 days after the second AZD1222 dose. The receptors originated from an adult who received the AZD1222 COVID-19 vaccine.

The V call is TRBV5-8, the J call TRBJ1-2; 9 bases match TRBD1. Germline V CDR1 and CDR2: SGHTS, YDEGEE. The trim removed 4 bases at V and 6 bases at J, leaving 4 bases unmatched. The CDR3 is made up of 13 amino acids. The CDR3, as DNA: TGTGCCAGCAGCGGTGGGACAGGGAATGGCTACACCTTC. Protein product: CASSGGTGNGYTF.

This clone was counted a single time. The chain employs TRBV5-4 and TRBJ1-1; 7 nucleotides match TRBD1. Looked up from germline, CDR1 is SGHNT and CDR2 is YYREEE (reference sequence). This CDR3 is 14 amino acids long. V lost 5 bases to trimming and J lost 0 bases; unmatched junction nucleotides: 4. The CDR3 DNA reads as TGTGCCAGCAGGTCGGGACAGATGAACACTGAAGCTTTCTTT. This gives the protein CASRSGQMNTEAFF.

The count of this clone is one. The chain has TRBV5-1 and TRBJ2-7; 9 bases align to TRBD1. The trim removed 0 bases at V and 1 base at J, leaving 5 bases unmatched. The V gene's germline CDR1 is SGHRS and CDR2 YFSETQ. CDR3 length: 16 residues. CDR3 sequence: CASSLVAGQGSYEQYF. The CDR3 region has the DNA TGCGCCAGCAGCTTGGTAGCAGGACAGGGGTCCTACGAGCAGTACTTC.

This chain connects TRBV24-1 to TRBJ2-1, with TRBD2 matching over 7 bases. Per germline, CDR1 KGHDR and CDR2 SFDVKD. The CDR3 consists of 16 residues. V shed 2 bases, J shed 6 bases, and the junction held 9 bases outside the gene matches. The DNA for the CDR3 is TGTGCCACCAGTGATTCCGGAGGCGGGAGTTCCAATGAGCAGTTCTTC. This translates into CATSDSGGGSSNEQFF.

The J gene is TRBJ2-2, the V gene TRBV11-2; 8 bases are a match to TRBD1. J was trimmed by 5 bases and V by 3 bases; bases with no gene match: 5. CDR3 size: 15 residues. CDR1 is SGHAT, CDR2 FQNNGV, per germline. The CDR3 nucleotides read TGTGCCAGCAGCTTCTCACAGGGGGTTACCGGGGAGCTGTTTTTT. Protein product: CASSFSQGVTGELFF.

The sample holds one count of this clone. The V call is TRBV5-1, the J call TRBJ2-2; D not resolved. This CDR3 has 13 residues. The germline V gene has CDR1 SGHRS and CDR2 YFSETQ. Trimming removed 4 bases at V and 4 bases at J, with 8 bases between. The chain's CDR3 is CASSPGSTGELFF. The CDR3 region has the DNA TGCGCCAGCAGCCCCGGGTCCACCGGGGAGCTGTTTTTT.

V gene TRBV6-5 combines with J gene TRBJ1-1; D is possibly TRBD1 (6 bases). The CDR3 extends over 15 amino acids. The germline V gene encodes CDR1 MNHEY and CDR2 SVGAGI. Trimming left V 0 bases short and J 1 base short, with 9 bases between. The CDR3 region has the DNA TGTGCCAGCAGTTACTCGTCACAGGGGAACACTGAAGCTTTCTTT. This translates into CASSYSSQGNTEAFF.

This clone was recorded a few times. The genes are TRBV2 and TRBJ1-1; the D gene is possibly TRBD1 (5 bases). Germline V gene lookup returns CDR1 SNHLY and CDR2 FYNNEI. The V end lost 6 bases, the J end lost 3 bases, and 14 bases lay between the germline ends. The CDR3 extends over 14 amino acids. The CDR3 is CASRAGGGYTEAFF. In DNA form, the CDR3 reads TGTGCCAGCAGGGCTGGGGGGGGGTACACTGAAGCTTTCTTT. The variable domain in full, with the rest retrieved from reference TRBV2 and TRBJ1-1, is EPEVTQTPSHQVTQMGQEVILRCVPISNHLYFYWYRQILGQKVEFLVSFYNNEISEKSEIFDDQFSVERPDGSNFTLKIRSTKLEDSAMYFCASRAGGGYTEAFFGQGTRLTVV.

This chain uses TRBV4-3 with TRBJ1-5; the D gene is possibly TRBD1 (6 bases). V was pared by 1 base and J by 3 bases, with 13 bases between. CDR3 length equals 16 residues. Germline loops: CDR1 LGHNA, CDR2 YSLEER. This chain's CDR3 is CASSQAMGANNQPQHF. The CDR3 DNA sequence: TGCGCCAGCAGCCAAGCCATGGGGGCTAACAATCAGCCCCAGCATTTT.

V and J are TRBV6-1 and TRBJ1-2; no clear D. The germline V gene encodes CDR1 MNHNS and CDR2 SASEGT. Trimming removed 2 bases from V and 0 bases from J, with 10 bases in between. The CDR3 runs to 15 residues. Here the CDR3 reads CASSEQAGTNYGYTF. For the CDR3, the DNA is TGTGCCAGCAGTGAACAGGCAGGAACTAACTATGGCTACACCTTC.

V is TRBV30 and J is TRBJ2-7, with 10 bases aligning to TRBD2. V was pared by 1 base and J by 4 bases, with 7 bases of the junction left unmatched. Germline values: CDR1 GTSNPN, CDR2 SVGIG (reference sequence). The CDR3 is 15 residues long. The CDR3 loop reads CAWSDPGLAQYEQYF. The CDR3 DNA sequence: TGTGCCTGGAGTGACCCGGGACTAGCGCAATACGAGCAGTACTTC.

V usage is TRBV7-6 and J usage is TRBJ1-5, with TRBD1 matching 7 bases. The germline V gene encodes CDR1 SGHVS and CDR2 FNYEAQ. Trimming cost V 5 bases and J 0 bases; bases outside gene matches: 13. The CDR3 runs 18 residues. The CDR3 DNA sequence: TGTGCCAGCAGCGATTCCTCGAGCAGGGGGTCTAGCAATCAGCCCCAGCATTTT. It encodes CASSDSSSRGSSNQPQHF. The full variable domain, its missing parts supplied by reference TRBV7-6 and TRBJ1-5, is GAGVSQSPRYKVTKRGQDVALRCDPISGHVSLYWYRQALGQGPEFLTYFNYEAQQDKSGLPNDRFSAERPEGSISTLTIQRTEQRDSAMYRCASSDSSSRGSSNQPQHFGDGTRLSIL.

V usage is TRBV18 and J usage is TRBJ2-7, with D perhaps matching TRBD2 (6 bases). The CDR3 has 15 residues. Germline V gene lookup returns CDR1 KGHSH and CDR2 LQKENI. Trimming shortened V by 6 bases and J by 6 bases, and 21 bases separated the two germline ends. The CDR3 sequence is CASSQKLEGSPEQYF. The CDR3 bases are TGTGCCAGCTCTCAAAAACTGGAGGGCTCCCCCGAGCAGTACTTC.

Remarks on this clone: The junction departs from germline at one end; a sequencing error may be responsible. The V gene is TRBV7-9, the J gene TRBJ2-4; 10 bases line up with TRBD2. Germline V gene sequence: CDR1 SEHNR, CDR2 FQNEAQ (reference sequence). This CDR3 is 13 amino acids long. The CDR3 is CASSLAGEDIQYF. CDR3 bases: TGTGCCAGCAGCCTAGCGGGAGAGGACATTCAGTACTTC.

V gene TRBV7-2 combines with J gene TRBJ1-4; D is undetermined. Deletions cut 1 base from V and 8 bases from J, with 14 bases between. The CDR3 has 15 residues. Looked up from germline, CDR1 is SGHTA and CDR2 is FQGNSA. The DNA of the CDR3 is TGTGCCAGCAGCTTAGGTGGTTCGGGTTACGAAAAACTGTTTTTT. It specifies CASSLGGSGYEKLFF.

The chain has TRBV6-1 and TRBJ1-2, with no clear D. Deletions cut 1 base from V and 5 bases from J, with 11 bases between. The CDR3 consists of 14 residues. The germline gives CDR1 MNHNS, CDR2 SASEGT. CDR3 residues: CASSEVGLVYGYTF. The CDR3 DNA reads as TGTGCCAGCAGTGAAGTCGGTTTAGTATATGGCTACACCTTC.

The chain employs TRBV19 and TRBJ2-7; TRBD2 is a possible D gene (6 bases). With 4 bases removed from V and 5 bases from J, the gap between germline ends came to 12 bases. Looked up from germline, CDR1 is LNHDA and CDR2 is SQIVND (reference sequence). This CDR3 spans 13 amino acids. CDR3 DNA sequence: TGTGCCAGTAGTAACCAGGGAGGCCACGAGCAGTACTTC. It is translated as CASSNQGGHEQYF.

The chain recombines TRBV30 with TRBJ2-7, with TRBD1 matching over 9 bases. Germline V gives CDR1 GTSNPN, CDR2 SVGIG (reference sequence). Trimming at V came to 5 bases and at J to 7 bases, leaving 3 bases not matched to a gene. The CDR3 is made up of 11 amino acids. CDR3 protein: CAWGQGREQYF. The CDR3 nucleotides read TGTGCCTGGGGACAGGGGAGAGAGCAGTACTTC. The whole variable domain, remainder taken from reference TRBV30 and TRBJ2-7, is SQTIHQWPATLVQPVGSPLSLECTVEGTSNPNLYWYRQAAGRGLQLLFYSVGIGQISSEVPQNLSASRPQDRQFILSSKKLLLSDSGFYLCAWGQGREQYFGPGTRLTVT.

The chain recombines TRBV5-1 with TRBJ2-7, with a weak D call TRBD1 (5 bases). Germline V gene sequence: CDR1 SGHRS, CDR2 YFSETQ. The CDR3 spans 13 residues. The ends were cut back, 4 bases at V and 0 bases at J, with 8 bases in the middle. The CDR3 nucleotides read TGCGCCAGCAGCCCAGGGAACTCCTACGAGCAGTACTTC. Amino acid sequence: CASSPGNSYEQYF.

V is TRBV7-9 and J is TRBJ1-6, with TRBD1 matching 12 bases. The CDR3 covers 14 residues. The V and J ends lost 5 bases and 14 bases, in that order; junction bases with no gene match: 7. Germline CDR1 reads SEHNR; CDR2 reads FQNEAQ (reference sequence). The CDR3, as DNA: TGTGCCAGCAGCCAGGGACAGGGGGCTAGGGCCCTCCACTTT. Its protein is CASSQGQGARALHF.

The J gene is TRBJ1-2, the V gene TRBV30; 12 bases line up with TRBD1. The CDR3 has 14 amino acids. V trimming: 3 bases; J trimming: 7 bases; junction bases outside the gene matches: 6. Looked up from germline, CDR1 is GTSNPN and CDR2 is SVGIG (reference sequence). The CDR3 reads CAWRGDRGRFGYTF. The DNA of the CDR3 is TGTGCCTGGAGGGGGGACAGGGGGCGCTTTGGCTACACCTTC.

The genes are TRBV19 and TRBJ2-7, with a possible D match to TRBD2 (6 bases). This CDR3 comprises 14 residues. V was trimmed by 4 bases and J by 3 bases, leaving 13 bases between them. CDR1 is LNHDA and CDR2 is SQIVND in the germline V gene (reference sequence). CDR3 sequence reads: CASSNGGEYYEQYF. For the CDR3, the DNA is TGTGCCAGTAGTAATGGAGGGGAGTACTACGAGCAGTACTTC.

The chain recombines TRBV18 with TRBJ1-1; the D is unclear. V shed 2 bases and J shed 1 base, with 11 bases lying between them. Germline V gene sequence: CDR1 KGHSH, CDR2 LQKENI. This CDR3 is built from 15 residues. CDR3 DNA: TGTGCCAGCTCACCAGGGTTGGTCGGGAACACTGAAGCTTTCTTT. Protein sequence: CASSPGLVGNTEAFF.

This chain joins TRBV3-1 (or the pseudogene TRBV3-2) and TRBJ1-1; 8 bases are a match to TRBD1. This CDR3 region has 17 residues. The germline CDR1 and CDR2 sequences are LGHDT and YNNKEL (reference sequence). The ends lost 2 bases at V and 0 bases at J; junction bases unmatched: 8. The CDR3 loop is CASSQTRQGSMNTEAFF. CDR3 nucleotide sequence: TGTGCCAGCAGCCAAACTCGACAGGGGTCCATGAACACTGAAGCTTTCTTT.

The chain is built from TRBV5-1 and TRBJ1-4, with no clear D. Per germline, CDR1 SGHRS and CDR2 YFSETQ. This CDR3 is 13 amino acids long. The V end lost 0 bases, the J end lost 4 bases, and 4 bases lay between the germline ends. The CDR3 here is CASSLAYNEKLFF. For the CDR3, the DNA is TGCGCCAGCAGCTTGGCCTATAATGAAAAACTGTTTTTT.

The chain has TRBV6-5 and TRBJ2-7, with TRBD2 matching 15 bases. V was clipped by 3 bases and J by 3 bases; unmatched bases: 3. Germline V gives CDR1 MNHEY, CDR2 SVGAGI. This CDR3 comprises 16 residues. This CDR3 reads CASSYRTSGRVYEQYF. Here the CDR3 DNA reads TGTGCCAGCAGTTATCGGACTAGCGGGAGGGTCTACGAGCAGTACTTC.

This chain connects TRBV7-9 to TRBJ2-7; 8 bases are shared with TRBD1. The CDR3 is made up of 13 amino acids. The V gene end was trimmed by 1 base and the J gene end by 9 bases; junction bases not matched to a gene: 5. CDR1 and CDR2 from the germline V gene are SEHNR and FQNEAQ (reference sequence). The CDR3 sequence is CASSLDVRGPQYF. As DNA, the CDR3 is TGTGCCAGCAGCTTAGATGTCAGGGGGCCGCAGTACTTC.